What follows is one T cell receptor beta chain and its context. The antigen remains undetermined. The CDR3 sequence is 15 residues long. With V trimmed by 0 bases and J by 0 bases, 3 bases remained unmatched. The germline CDR1 and CDR2 sequences are SGHRS and YFSETQ. In the authors' workflow: Between-group CDR3 differences, defined by clinicopathological status, yielded a distant-metastasis classifier for papillary thyroid cancer. TCRdb reprocessed the PCR reads via MiXCR. None of the V and J calls come from the authors' own analysis; TCRdb made them. The data show under 8,500 clones, 39% seen once. The data were taken from a study of metastatic and nonmetastatic thyroid tumors. Study-level information: Repertoires from malignant and benign thyroid patients were compared across blood and tumor or nodule tissue. Study-wide results and caveats: For both blood and tumor, malignant thyroid tumors reportedly showed significantly higher TCR beta diversity than benign nodules did.

Prior to thyroid surgery, none of the patients had received any treatment. Sequencing was performed on tumor tissue. The V and J genes are TRBV5-1 and TRBJ2-7, with TRBD2 matching over 7 bases. The TCR sequence derives from a female donor with papillary thyroid cancer or a benign thyroid nodule (not recorded which). Some clones in this sample may be carry-over from other donors' samples. CDR3 DNA: TGCGCCAGCAGCTTGGGTCGCGGGAGCTCCTACGAGCAGTACTTC. It translates to CASSLGRGSSYEQYF.